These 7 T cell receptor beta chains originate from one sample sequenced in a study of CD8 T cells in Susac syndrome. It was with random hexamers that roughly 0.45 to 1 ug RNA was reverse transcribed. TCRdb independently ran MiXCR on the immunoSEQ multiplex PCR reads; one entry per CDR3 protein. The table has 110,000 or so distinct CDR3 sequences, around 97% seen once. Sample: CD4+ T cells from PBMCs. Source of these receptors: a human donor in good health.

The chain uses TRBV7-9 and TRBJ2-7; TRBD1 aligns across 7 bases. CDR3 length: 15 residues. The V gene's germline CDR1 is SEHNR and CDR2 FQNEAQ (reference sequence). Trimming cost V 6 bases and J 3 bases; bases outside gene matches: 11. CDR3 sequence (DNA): TGTGCCAGCAGGCCGAGGGACAGTGCCTACTACGAGCAGTACTTC. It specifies CASRPRDSAYYEQYF.

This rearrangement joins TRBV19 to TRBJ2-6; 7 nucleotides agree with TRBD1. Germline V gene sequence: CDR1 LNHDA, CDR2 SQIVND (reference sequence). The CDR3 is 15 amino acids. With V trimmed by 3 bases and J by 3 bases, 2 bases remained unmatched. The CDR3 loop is CASSIDRVGANVLTF. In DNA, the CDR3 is TGTGCCAGTAGTATTGACAGGGTTGGGGCCAACGTCCTGACTTTC.

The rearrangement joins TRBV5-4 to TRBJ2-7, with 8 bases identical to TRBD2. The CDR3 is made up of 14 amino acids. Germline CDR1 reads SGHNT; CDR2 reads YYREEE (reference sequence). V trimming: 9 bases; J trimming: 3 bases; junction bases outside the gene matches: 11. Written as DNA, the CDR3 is TGTGCCACCATATGGGGACTAGGATGCTACGAGCAGTACTTC. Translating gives CATIWGLGCYEQYF.

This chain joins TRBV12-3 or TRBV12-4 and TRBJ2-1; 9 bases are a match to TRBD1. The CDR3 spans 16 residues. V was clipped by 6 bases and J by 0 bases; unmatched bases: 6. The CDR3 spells CASRPGQGSSYNEQFF. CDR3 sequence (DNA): TGTGCCAGCAGGCCGGGACAGGGCAGCTCCTACAATGAGCAGTTCTTC.

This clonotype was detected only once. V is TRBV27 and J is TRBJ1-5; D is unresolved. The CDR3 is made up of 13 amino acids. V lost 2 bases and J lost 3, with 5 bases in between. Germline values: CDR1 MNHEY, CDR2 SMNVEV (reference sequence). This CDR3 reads CASSLSFNQPQHF. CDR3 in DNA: TGTGCCAGCAGTTTAAGTTTCAATCAGCCCCAGCATTTT.

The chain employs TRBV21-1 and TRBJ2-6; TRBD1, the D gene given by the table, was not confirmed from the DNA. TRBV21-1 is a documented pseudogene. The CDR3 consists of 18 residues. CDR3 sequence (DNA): TGTGCCAGCAGCGGGGGGGATGGGGGCCGCTCTGGGGCCAACGTCCTGACTTTC. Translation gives CASSGGDGGRSGANVLTF.

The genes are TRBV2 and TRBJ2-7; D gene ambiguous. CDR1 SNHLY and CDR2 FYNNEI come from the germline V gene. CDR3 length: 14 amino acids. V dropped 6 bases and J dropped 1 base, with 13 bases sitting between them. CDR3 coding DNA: TGTGCCAGCAGCTCTCTGAGCGCTTCCTACGAGCAGTACTTC. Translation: CASSSLSASYEQYF.